This T cell receptor (beta chain) was retrieved from a study of blood T cell repertoires in COVID-19 (dated by TCRdb to between 2020 and 2021). A note on the overall study: Samples covering the acute and convalescent phases of COVID-19 were provided by collaborators in the United States, Italy and Spain. The material from the prospective study consisted of cDNA or gDNA derived from T cells, B-cell-depleted T cells, or PBMCs. The dataset comprised deeply sampled blood TCRbeta repertoires from subjects exposed to, actively infected with, or recovered from COVID-19. A freely available public database, intended as a resource for researchers studying the immune response to SARS-CoV-2, is where the repertoires were released. Samples were obtained from the ongoing ImmuneRACE study (first 160 participants) and from about 1,300 subjects provided by 6 global collaborators. A de-identified subject ID, COVID-19 status, age in years and sex were almost always included in the sample metadata. Where available, HLA class I and class II types were taken from metadata supplied by the sample provider and were not determined by assay-based typing. The paper as a whole reports these results and caveats: Clinical and demographic metadata were provided uncurated, with the amount varying by source and participant.

Each collaborating institution followed its own protocols to collect whole blood in K2EDTA tubes. Collaborator samples were shipped for TCRbeta analysis as frozen whole blood, isolated PBMCs, or DNA extracted from either sample type. Turning to this clone: Its recognized antigen is unknown. Within one base of it there is no much larger clone, and no base qualities were kept.

TCRbeta CDR3 regions were amplified from genomic DNA by means of the immunoSEQ Assay, a bias-controlled multiplex PCR. The authors' pipeline ran thus. Nucleated cell counts per sample were estimated from amplification of reference gene primers within the assay. To quantify the absolute abundance of each unique TCRbeta CDR3 rearrangement, sequence reads were collapsed and filtered. Productive Simpson clonality was computed per sample as the square root of Simpson's diversity index over productive rearrangements. TCRdb carries this immuneACCESS record with in-frame sequences only. Its versions omit some clonotypes, under half of them owing to an unresolved V gene in the studies checked, with the rest unexplained. The D gene and trimming were derived from the DNA, and the V and J assignments and clone size from that table. The sample table shows tens of thousands of clones, and 65% to 85% are seen once. Roughly 15% of the sample goes to the ten largest clones.

At the junction V is shortened by 4 bases and J by 0 bases, with 16 bases in between. Reading the germline V gene gives CDR1 SNHLY and CDR2 FYNNEI. Measured from the cysteine to the phenylalanine, the CDR3 is 17 residues long. CDR3 DNA only is kept here, 51 bases in frame from base 1. In this chain, TRBV2 is recombined with TRBJ2-4; D gene: possibly TRBD2, on 5 matching bases. This sequence originates from a man between 65 and 80 years old with active or convalescent COVID-19. Sequencing was performed on peripheral blood. The CDR3 region has the sequence CASSVMGESLAKNIQYF. The sequenced DNA is TGTGCCAGCAGTGTGATGGGAGAGAGCCTAGCCAAAAACATTCAGTACTTC.